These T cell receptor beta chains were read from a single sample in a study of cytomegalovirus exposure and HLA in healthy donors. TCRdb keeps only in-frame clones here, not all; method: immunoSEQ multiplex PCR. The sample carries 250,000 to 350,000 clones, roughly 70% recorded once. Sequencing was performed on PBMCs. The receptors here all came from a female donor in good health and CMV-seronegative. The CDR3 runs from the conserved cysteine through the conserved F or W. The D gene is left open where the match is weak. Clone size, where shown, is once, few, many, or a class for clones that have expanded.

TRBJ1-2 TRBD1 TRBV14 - CASSQAIGTGDGGYTF TGTGCCAGCAGCCAAGCGATCGGGACAGGGGATGGAGGCTACACCTTC
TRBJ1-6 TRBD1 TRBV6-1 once CANSTGNNSPLHF TGTGCCAATTCGACAGGGAATAATTCACCCCTCCACTTT
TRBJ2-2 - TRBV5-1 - CASSLPYQAGELFF TGCGCCAGCAGCTTACCCTACCAAGCCGGGGAGCTGTTTTTT
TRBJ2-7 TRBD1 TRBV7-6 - CASSLATGGAGEQYF TGTGCCAGCAGCTTAGCGACAGGGGGCGCGGGGGAGCAGTACTTC
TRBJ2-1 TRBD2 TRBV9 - CASSVVDGLAAYNEQFF TGTGCCAGCAGCGTAGTGGATGGACTAGCGGCCTACAATGAGCAGTTCTTC
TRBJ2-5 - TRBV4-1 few CASSQEERSLQETQYF TGCGCCAGCAGCCAAGAGGAGCGGTCCCTCCAAGAGACCCAGTACTTC
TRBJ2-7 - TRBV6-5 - CASTPAGASYYEQYF TGTGCCAGCACCCCCGCGGGGGCCTCGTATTACGAGCAGTACTTC
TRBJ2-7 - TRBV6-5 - CASTPNRARHYEQYF TGTGCCAGCACTCCCAACAGGGCCCGGCATTACGAGCAGTACTTC
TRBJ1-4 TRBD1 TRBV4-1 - CASSQGQGALIEKLFF TGCGCCAGCAGCCAAGGACAGGGGGCTTTAATTGAAAAACTGTTTTTT
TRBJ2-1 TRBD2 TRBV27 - CASSRAGVFNEQFF TGTGCCAGCTCCCGGGCGGGAGTTTTCAATGAGCAGTTCTTC
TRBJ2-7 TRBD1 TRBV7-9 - CASSLANLSGQGGEQYF TGTGCCAGCAGCTTAGCCAATTTATCGGGACAGGGGGGCGAGCAGTACTTC
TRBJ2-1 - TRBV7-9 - CASSPERDMRFF TGTGCCAGCAGCCCCGAAAGGGACATGCGATTCTTC
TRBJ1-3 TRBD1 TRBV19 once CASSYRGASGNTIYF TGTGCCAGTAGTTACAGGGGGGCCTCTGGAAACACCATATATTTT
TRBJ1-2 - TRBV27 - CASSPIPFPTGIFNGYTF TGTGCCAGCAGTCCTATCCCCTTCCCCACAGGGATTTTTAATGGCTACACCTTC
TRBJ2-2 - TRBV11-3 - CASSLGTTGELFF TGTGCCAGCAGCCTCGGGACTACCGGGGAGCTGTTTTTT
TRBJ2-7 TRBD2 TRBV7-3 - CASSLTRTSGVYEQYF TGTGCCAGCAGCTTAACGAGGACTAGCGGGGTCTACGAGCAGTACTTC
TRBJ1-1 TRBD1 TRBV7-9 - CASSSRTGNTEAFF TGTGCCAGCAGCTCTCGGACAGGGAACACTGAAGCTTTCTTT
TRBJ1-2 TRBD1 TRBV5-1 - CASSSGTGQNGYTF TGCGCCAGCAGCTCCGGGACAGGACAGAACGGCTACACCTTC
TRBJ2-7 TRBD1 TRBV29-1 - CSVTTTGSSYEQYF TGCAGCGTTACTACGACAGGGAGCTCCTACGAGCAGTACTTC
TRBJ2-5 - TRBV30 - CAWGAGLQETQYF TGTGCCTGGGGAGCGGGCCTCCAAGAGACCCAGTACTTC
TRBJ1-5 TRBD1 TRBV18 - CASSPQGQEGYSNQPQHF TGTGCCAGCTCACCACAGGGACAGGAAGGATATAGCAATCAGCCCCAGCATTTT
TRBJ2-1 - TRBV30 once CAWSVGYINEQFF TGTGCCTGGAGTGTGGGCTATATCAATGAGCAGTTCTTC
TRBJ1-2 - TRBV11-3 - CASSFNQFNYGYTF TGTGCCAGCAGCTTCAATCAGTTTAACTATGGCTACACCTTC
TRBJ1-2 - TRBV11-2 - CASSLRGTYGYTF TGTGCCAGCAGCTTAAGGGGAACCTATGGCTACACCTTC
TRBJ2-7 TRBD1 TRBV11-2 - CASSRQGSEQYF TGTGCCAGCAGCCGACAGGGCAGCGAGCAGTACTTC
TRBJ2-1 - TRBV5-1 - CASSLFPSSYNEQFF TGCGCCAGCAGCTTGTTCCCTAGCTCCTACAATGAGCAGTTCTTC
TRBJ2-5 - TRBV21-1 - CASRKGIAGGPLGQETQYF TGTGCCAGCAGAAAGGGTATAGCGGGAGGCCCCTTGGGACAAGAGACCCAGTACTTC
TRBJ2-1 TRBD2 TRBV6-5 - CASSMGLAYNEQFF TGTGCCAGCAGTATGGGACTAGCCTACAATGAGCAGTTCTTC
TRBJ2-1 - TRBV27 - CASSLTGAEQFF TGTGCCAGCAGTTTAACTGGGGCTGAGCAGTTCTTC
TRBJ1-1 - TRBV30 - CAWSVWEVNTEAFF TGTGCCTGGAGTGTCTGGGAGGTGAACACTGAAGCTTTCTTT
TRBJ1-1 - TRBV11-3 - CASTLPDSGNTEAFF TGTGCCAGCACCCTACCGGACAGTGGGAACACTGAAGCTTTCTTT
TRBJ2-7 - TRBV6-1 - CASSDVGVGYEQYF TGTGCCAGCAGTGACGTAGGGGTCGGATACGAGCAGTACTTC
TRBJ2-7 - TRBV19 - CASSMSAGREYEQYF TGTGCCAGTAGTATGTCGGCGGGGAGAGAGTACGAGCAGTACTTC
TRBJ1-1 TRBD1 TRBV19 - CAGSLTTGYEAFF TGTGCCGGTAGTCTTACGACAGGGTATGAAGCTTTCTTT
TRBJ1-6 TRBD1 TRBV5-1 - CASSFGQGSYSPLHF TGCGCCAGCAGCTTCGGACAGGGGTCGTATTCACCCCTCCACTTT
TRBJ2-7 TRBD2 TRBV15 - CATSRVAGQIFDGTSGKHRPEQYF TGTGCCACCAGCAGAGTGGCGGGACAGATATTCGATGGTACTAGCGGGAAGCACCGTCCCGAGCAGTACTTC
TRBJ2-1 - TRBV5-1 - CAEANNEQFF TGCGCCGAAGCAAACAATGAGCAGTTCTTC
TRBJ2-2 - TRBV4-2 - CASSQGLRGTGELFF TGTGCCAGCAGCCAAGGACTAAGGGGGACCGGGGAGCTGTTTTTT
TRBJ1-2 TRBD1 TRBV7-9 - CASSSGTAAFTGYTF TGTGCCAGCAGTTCCGGGACAGCCGCTTTCACTGGCTACACCTTC
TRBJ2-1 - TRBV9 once CASSPDTDDEQFF TGTGCCAGCAGCCCTGACACAGATGATGAGCAGTTCTTC
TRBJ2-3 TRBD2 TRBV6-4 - CASSEAGGGDTQYF TGTGCCAGCAGTGAAGCGGGAGGGGGAGATACGCAGTATTTT
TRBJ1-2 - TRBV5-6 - CASSLVGRETYGYTF TGTGCCAGCAGCTTGGTAGGCAGGGAAACCTACGGCTACACCTTC